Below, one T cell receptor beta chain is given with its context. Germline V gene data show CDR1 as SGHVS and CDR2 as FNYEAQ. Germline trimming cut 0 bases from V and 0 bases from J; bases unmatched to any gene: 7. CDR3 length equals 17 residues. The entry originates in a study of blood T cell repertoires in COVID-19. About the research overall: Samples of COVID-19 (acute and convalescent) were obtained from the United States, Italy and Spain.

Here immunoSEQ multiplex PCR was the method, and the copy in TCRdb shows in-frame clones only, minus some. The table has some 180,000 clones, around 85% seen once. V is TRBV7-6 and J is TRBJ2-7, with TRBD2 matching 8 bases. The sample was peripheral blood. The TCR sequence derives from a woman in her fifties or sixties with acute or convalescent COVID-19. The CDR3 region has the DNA TGTGCCAGCAGCTTAGCCCTAGCGGGTGCTACCTCCTACGAGCAGTACTTC. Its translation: CASSLALAGATSYEQYF.